This TCR beta chain was identified in a study of OX40 agonist ivuxolimab in advanced cancers. Regarding the study as a whole: CD8+ T cells showed, on average, more clonal expansion than CD4+ cells. Individuals who were partial responders at 0.1-3.0 mg/kg had clonal expansion that ranked among the lowest.

Sequenced by immunoSEQ multiplex PCR; TCRdb stores in-frame clones only, minus some. The top ten clones hold approximately 0.85% of a sample with under 100,000 clones, over 65% of them seen once. This CDR3 comprises 13 residues. This clone was picked up one time. Antigen specificity is unknown. The clonotype originates from an adult with an advanced solid tumor such as melanoma, head and neck, liver or kidney cancer. The chain has TRBV21-1 and TRBJ1-1. TRBV21-1 is a documented pseudogene. The material sequenced was CD4+ or CD8+ T cells sorted from blood, taken in a trial of the OX40 agonist ivuxolimab. The CDR3 bases are TGTGCCAGCAGCAACCAAGTGAACACTGAAGCTTTCTTT. This translates into CASSNQVNTEAFF.